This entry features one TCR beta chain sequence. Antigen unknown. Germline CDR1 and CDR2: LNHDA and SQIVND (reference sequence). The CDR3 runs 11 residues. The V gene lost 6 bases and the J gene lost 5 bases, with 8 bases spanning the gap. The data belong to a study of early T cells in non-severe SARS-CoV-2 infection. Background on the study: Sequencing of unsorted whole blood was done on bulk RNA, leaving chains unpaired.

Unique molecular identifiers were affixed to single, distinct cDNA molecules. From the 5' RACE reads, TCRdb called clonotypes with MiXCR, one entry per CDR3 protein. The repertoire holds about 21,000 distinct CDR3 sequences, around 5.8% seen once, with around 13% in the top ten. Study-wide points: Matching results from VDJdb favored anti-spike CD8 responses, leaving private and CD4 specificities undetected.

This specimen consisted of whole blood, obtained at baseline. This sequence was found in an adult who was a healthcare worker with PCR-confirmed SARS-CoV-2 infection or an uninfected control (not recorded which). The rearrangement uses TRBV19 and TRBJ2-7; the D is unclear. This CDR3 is CASSHRHEQYF. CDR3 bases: TGTGCCAGTAGCCATAGGCACGAGCAGTACTTC.